This is a list of T cell receptor beta chains from one sample in a study of T-cell memory formation after mild COVID-19. TCRdb analysed the 5' RACE reads with MiXCR anew, one entry per CDR3 protein. In the table there are around 390,000 distinct CDR3 sequences, approximately 16% of which are singletons. Sequenced input: PBMCs or a T cell subset sorted from them (not recorded which). These TCRs come from a man younger than 30 who had mild COVID-19 (a few samples of this study predate the infection). Cell type and time point are not known. The CDR3 runs from the conserved cysteine through the conserved F or W. The D gene is left open where the match is weak. Clone size appears in some rows only: once, few, many, or a class for an expanded clone.

d_gene: TRBD2
abundance: few
v_gene: TRBV7-8
j_gene: TRBJ2-1
CDR3nt: TGTGCCAGCAGCCACACTAGCGGGGGCTACAATGAGCAGTTCTTC
CDR3aa: CASSHTSGGYNEQFF

d_gene: NA
abundance: many
v_gene: TRBV7-2
j_gene: TRBJ2-5
CDR3nt: TGTGCCAGCAGCTTAGACAGACAGGCCAAAGAGACCCAGTACTTC
CDR3aa: CASSLDRQAKETQYF

d_gene: NA
abundance: NA
v_gene: TRBV7-8
j_gene: TRBJ1-6
CDR3nt: TGTGCCAGCAGCGAGACAAATAATTCACCCCTCCACTTT
CDR3aa: CASSETNNSPLHF

d_gene: NA
abundance: few
v_gene: TRBV7-9
j_gene: TRBJ2-3
CDR3nt: TGTGCCAGCAGCGATCCCTCTGGGATGAGAACAGATACGCAGTATTTT
CDR3aa: CASSDPSGMRTDTQYF

d_gene: TRBD1
abundance: few
v_gene: TRBV7-9
j_gene: TRBJ1-5
CDR3nt: TGTGCCAGCAGCTTTGGGACAGGGATTTATCAGCCCCAGCATTTT
CDR3aa: CASSFGTGIYQPQHF

d_gene: NA
abundance: NA
v_gene: TRBV29-1
j_gene: TRBJ2-3
CDR3nt: TGCAGCGTTGAGGGTCGGTACCGCACAGATACGCAGTATTTT
CDR3aa: CSVEGRYRTDTQYF

d_gene: NA
abundance: once
v_gene: TRBV12-5
j_gene: TRBJ1-1
CDR3nt: TGTGCTAGTGGTTCCCCGACGGGAGGGAGCCTCGGGGAAGCTTTCTTT
CDR3aa: CASGSPTGGSLGEAFF

d_gene: TRBD1
abundance: few
v_gene: TRBV29-1
j_gene: TRBJ2-7
CDR3nt: TGCAGCGCCCGGACAGGGAACTACGAGCAGTACTTC
CDR3aa: CSARTGNYEQYF

d_gene: TRBD1
abundance: NA
v_gene: TRBV29-1
j_gene: TRBJ2-1
CDR3nt: TGCAGCGCTGGACAGGGGATATTGGACAATGAGCAGTTCTTC
CDR3aa: CSAGQGILDNEQFF

d_gene: NA
abundance: NA
v_gene: TRBV20-1
j_gene: TRBJ2-5
CDR3nt: TGCAGTGCTAACCCAGGGGGGTCGTACCAAGAGACCCAGTACTTC
CDR3aa: CSANPGGSYQETQYF